Below, one T cell receptor beta chain is given with its context. The antigen is unknown. CDR3 size: 10 residues. V was pared by 6 bases and J by 10 bases, with 11 bases between. Germline assignment: CDR1 DFQATT and CDR2 SNEGSKA (reference sequence). The data were obtained in a study of OX40 agonist ivuxolimab in advanced cancers. As for the study in general: Subjects had a mean age of roughly 60 years, with a range of roughly 23 to 80; around 80% were male.

The protocol was immunoSEQ multiplex PCR, while the TCRdb copy is restricted to in-frame clones and leaves out a portion. This sample has fewer than 25,000 clones; roughly 70% occur once, and the top ten carry 20% to 30%. Findings of the study overall: CD4+ and CD8+ blood T cells expanded clonally by week 6 at 0.1 to 3.0 mg/kg. Some patients who did not respond also had low normalized T-cell clonal expansion. Antigen targets of the expanded peripheral T cells went undetermined.

The source was CD4+ or CD8+ T cells sorted from blood, collected in a trial of the OX40 agonist ivuxolimab. The chain joins TRBV20-1 to TRBJ2-3; D not resolved. The sequence was obtained from an adult with an advanced solid tumor such as melanoma, head and neck, liver or kidney cancer. Written as DNA, the CDR3 is TGCAGTGCGTTAGGCGGTTCGCAGTATTTT. Protein sequence: CSALGGSQYF.